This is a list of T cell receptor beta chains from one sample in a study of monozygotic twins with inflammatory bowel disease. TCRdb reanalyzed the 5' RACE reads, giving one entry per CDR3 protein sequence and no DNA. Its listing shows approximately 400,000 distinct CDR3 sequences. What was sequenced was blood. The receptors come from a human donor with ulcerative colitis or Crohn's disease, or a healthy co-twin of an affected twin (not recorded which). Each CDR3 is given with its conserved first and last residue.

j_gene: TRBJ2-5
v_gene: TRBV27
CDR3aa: CASSATSGRGTQYF

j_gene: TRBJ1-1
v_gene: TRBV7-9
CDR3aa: CASSLMSTEAFF

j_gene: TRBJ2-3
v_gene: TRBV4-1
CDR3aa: CASSQGGRRATDTQYF

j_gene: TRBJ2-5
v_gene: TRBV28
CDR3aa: CASIPGGAMGTQYF

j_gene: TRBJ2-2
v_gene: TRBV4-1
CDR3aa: CASSQAPLAGAGNSAGELFF

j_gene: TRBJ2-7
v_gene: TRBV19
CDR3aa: CASRSGQGAYEQYF

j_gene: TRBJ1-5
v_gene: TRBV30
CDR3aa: CAWNAGGLGQPQHF

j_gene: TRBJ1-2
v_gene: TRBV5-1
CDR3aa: CASSLRSGTGNYGYTF

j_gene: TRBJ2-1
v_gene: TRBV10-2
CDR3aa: CASTYRTSGRLHSYNEQFF

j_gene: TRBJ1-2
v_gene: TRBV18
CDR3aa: CASSPTGGPNGNHYGYTF

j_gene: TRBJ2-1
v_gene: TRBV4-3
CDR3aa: CASSQDTALAGGNEQFF

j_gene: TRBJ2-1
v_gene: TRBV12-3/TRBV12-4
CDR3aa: CASSLRDSIDEQFF

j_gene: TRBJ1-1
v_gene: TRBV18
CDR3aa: CASYGNMNTEAFF

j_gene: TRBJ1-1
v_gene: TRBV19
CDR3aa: CASSIRVGTEAFF

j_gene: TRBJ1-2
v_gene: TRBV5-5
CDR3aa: CASSLPGSLSNYGYTF

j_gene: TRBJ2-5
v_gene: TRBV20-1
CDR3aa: CSATLAETQYF

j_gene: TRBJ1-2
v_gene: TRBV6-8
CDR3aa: CASSVLGYYGYTF

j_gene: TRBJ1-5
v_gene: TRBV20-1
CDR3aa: CSARIGTPNQPQHF

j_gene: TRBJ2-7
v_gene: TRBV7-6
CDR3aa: CASSLALSEQYF

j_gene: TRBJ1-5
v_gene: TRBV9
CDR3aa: CASSVGGQGNQPQHF

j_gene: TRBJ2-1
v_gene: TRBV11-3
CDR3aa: CASSAGGPDNEQFF

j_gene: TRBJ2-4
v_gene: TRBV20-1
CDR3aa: CSARDWSGGTKNIQYF

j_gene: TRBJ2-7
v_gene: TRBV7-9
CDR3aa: CASSLVGGYEYEQYF

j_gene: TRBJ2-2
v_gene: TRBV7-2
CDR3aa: CASIIAGGINTGELFF

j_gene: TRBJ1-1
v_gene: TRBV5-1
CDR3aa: CASSLDPDTEAFF

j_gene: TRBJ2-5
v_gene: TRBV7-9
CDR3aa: CASRPAGLAGEETQYF

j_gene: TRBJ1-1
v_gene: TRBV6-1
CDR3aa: CASSDTQANTEAFF

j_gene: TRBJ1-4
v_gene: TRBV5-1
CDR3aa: CASSLPTGTGNEKLFF

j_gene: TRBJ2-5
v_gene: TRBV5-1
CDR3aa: CASSLTDSLQETQYF

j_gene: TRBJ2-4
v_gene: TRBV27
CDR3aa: CASSSGQALFAKNIQYF

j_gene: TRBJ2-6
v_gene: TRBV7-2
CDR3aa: CASRRDWAGANVLTF

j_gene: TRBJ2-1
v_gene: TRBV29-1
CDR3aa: CSVGEGAGDEQFF

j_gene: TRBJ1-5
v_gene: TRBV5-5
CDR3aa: CASSLWADRDQPQHF

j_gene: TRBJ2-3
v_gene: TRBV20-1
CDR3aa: CSARATSMAQYF

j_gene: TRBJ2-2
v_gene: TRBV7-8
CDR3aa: CASSFLAGGANGELFF

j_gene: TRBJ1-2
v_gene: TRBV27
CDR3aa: CASSSTGTDNYGYTF

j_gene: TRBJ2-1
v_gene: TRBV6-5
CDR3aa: CASSYSTARVGNEQFF

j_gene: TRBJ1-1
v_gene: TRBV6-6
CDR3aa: CASSSTVKNTEAFF

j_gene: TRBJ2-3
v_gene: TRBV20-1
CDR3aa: CSAGRLAGGRTDTQYF

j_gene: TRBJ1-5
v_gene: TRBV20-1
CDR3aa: CSAPDSLNQPQHF

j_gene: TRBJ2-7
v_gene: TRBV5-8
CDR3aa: CANRFRGRGEQYF

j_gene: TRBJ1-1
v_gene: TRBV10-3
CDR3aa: CAISGARDTEAFF

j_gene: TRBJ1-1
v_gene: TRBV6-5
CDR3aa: CASQSGNTEAFF

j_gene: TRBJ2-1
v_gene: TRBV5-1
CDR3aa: CASSFEGGPYNEQFF

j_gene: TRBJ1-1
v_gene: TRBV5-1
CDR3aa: CASSLGSTSEAFF

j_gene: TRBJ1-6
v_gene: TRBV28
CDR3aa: CASRGQGHNSPLHF

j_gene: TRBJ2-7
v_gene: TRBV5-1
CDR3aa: CASSVGKGDEQYF

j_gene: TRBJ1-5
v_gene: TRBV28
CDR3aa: CASISGSYNQPQHF

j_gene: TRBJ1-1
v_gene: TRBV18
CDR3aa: CASSPTGPAAPEAFF

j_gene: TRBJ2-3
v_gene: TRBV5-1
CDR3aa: CASSFGGLAGGGSWDTQYF

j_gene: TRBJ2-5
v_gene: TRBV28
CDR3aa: CASRPGDMRKSRKKETQYF

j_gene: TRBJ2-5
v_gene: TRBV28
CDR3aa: CASSRQWETQYF

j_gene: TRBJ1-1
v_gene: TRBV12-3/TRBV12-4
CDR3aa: CASSPPGPSNTEAFF

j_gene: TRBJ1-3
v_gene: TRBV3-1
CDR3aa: CASSHTGIGNTIYF

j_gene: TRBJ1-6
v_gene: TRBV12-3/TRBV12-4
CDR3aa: CASSLNRDRNSPLHF